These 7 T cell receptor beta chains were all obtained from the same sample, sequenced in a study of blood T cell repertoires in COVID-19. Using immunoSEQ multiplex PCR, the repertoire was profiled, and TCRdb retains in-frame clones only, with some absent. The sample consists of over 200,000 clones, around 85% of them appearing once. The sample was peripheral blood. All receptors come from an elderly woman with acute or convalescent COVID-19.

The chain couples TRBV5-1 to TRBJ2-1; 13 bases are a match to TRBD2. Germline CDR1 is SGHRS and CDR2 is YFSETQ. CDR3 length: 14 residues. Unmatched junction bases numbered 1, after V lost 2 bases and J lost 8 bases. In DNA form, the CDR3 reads TGCGCCAGCAGCTTTGGACTAGCGGGAGATGAGCAGTTCTTC. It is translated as CASSFGLAGDEQFF.

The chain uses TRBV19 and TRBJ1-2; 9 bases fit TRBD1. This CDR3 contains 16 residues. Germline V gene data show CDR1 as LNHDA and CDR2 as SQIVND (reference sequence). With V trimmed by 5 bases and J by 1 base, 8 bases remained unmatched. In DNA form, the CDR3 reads TGTGCCAGTAGTGCCGGGACAGGGTATTTTAACTATGGCTACACCTTC. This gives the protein CASSAGTGYFNYGYTF. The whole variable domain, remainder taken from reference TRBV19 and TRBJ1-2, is DGGITQSPKYLFRKEGQNVTLSCEQNLNHDAMYWYRQDPGQGLRLIYYSQIVNDFQKGDIAEGYSVSREKKESFPLTVTSAQKNPTAFYLCASSAGTGYFNYGYTFGSGTRLTVV.

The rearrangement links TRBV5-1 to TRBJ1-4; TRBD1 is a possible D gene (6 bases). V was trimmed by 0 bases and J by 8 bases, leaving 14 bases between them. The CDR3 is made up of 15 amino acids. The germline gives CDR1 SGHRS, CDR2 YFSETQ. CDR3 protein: CASSLAWPGDEKLFF. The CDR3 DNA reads TGCGCCAGCAGCTTGGCCTGGCCAGGGGACGAAAAACTGTTTTTT.

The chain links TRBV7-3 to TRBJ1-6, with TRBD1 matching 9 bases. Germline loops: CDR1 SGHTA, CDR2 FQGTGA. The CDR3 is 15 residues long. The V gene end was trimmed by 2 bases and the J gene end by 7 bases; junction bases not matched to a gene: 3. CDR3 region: CASSLGDRENSPLHF. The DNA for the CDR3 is TGTGCCAGCAGCTTAGGGGACAGGGAGAATTCACCCCTCCACTTT.

Here the CDR3 DNA reads TGTGCCAGCAGCCGACGACACTCGAAGGGGAGGGATGAAAAACTGTTTTTT. Translation: CASSRRHSKGRDEKLFF. V and J are TRBV4-2 and TRBJ1-4; a weak D match, TRBD1 (5 bases). CDR1 is LGHNA, CDR2 YNFKEQ, per germline. The CDR3 is 17 residues long. With 4 bases removed from V and 6 bases from J, the gap between germline ends came to 21 bases.

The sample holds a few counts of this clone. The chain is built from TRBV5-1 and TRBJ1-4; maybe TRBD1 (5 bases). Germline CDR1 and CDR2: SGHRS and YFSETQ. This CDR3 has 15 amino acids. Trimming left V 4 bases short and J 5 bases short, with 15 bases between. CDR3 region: CASSNGGPANEKLFF. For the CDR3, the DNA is TGCGCCAGCAGCAACGGGGGACCGGCAAATGAAAAACTGTTTTTT.

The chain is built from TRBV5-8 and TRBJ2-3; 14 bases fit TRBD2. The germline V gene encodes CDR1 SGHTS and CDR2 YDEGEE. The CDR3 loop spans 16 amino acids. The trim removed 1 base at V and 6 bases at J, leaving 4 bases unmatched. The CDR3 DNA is TGTGCCAGCAGCTTGTCGGGACTAGCGGGGGTGGATACGCAGTATTTT. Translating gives CASSLSGLAGVDTQYF. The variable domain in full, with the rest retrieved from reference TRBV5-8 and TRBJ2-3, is EAGVTQSPTHLIKTRGQQATLRCSPISGHTSVYWYQQALGLGLQFLLWYDEGEERNRGNFPPRFSGRQFPNYSSELNVNALELEDSALYLCASSLSGLAGVDTQYFGPGTRLTVL.